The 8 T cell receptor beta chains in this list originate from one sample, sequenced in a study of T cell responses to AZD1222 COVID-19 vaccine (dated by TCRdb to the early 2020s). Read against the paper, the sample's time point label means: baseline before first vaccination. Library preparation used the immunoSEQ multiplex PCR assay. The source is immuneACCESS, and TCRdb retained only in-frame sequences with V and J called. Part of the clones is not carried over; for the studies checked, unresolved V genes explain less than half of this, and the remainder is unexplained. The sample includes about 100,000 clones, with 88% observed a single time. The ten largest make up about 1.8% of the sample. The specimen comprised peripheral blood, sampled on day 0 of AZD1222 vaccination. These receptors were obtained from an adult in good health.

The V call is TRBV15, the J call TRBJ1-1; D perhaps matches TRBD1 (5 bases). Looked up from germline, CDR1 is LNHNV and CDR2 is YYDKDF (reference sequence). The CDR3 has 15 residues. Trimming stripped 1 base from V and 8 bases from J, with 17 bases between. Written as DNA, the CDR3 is TGTGCCACCAGCAGAGCCTTTTCGGGGACGGGAGAAGCTTTCTTT. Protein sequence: CATSRAFSGTGEAFF.

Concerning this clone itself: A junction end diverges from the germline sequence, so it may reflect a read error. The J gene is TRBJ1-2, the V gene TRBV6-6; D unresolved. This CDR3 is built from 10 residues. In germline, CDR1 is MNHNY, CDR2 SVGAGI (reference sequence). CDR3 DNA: TGTGCCAGCAGTTCTCCCATTCTTCAGTTC. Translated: CASSSPILQF.

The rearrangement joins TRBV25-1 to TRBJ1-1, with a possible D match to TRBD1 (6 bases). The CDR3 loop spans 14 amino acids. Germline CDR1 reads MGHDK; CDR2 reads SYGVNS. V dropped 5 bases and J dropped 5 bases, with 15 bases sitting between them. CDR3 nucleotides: TGTGCCAGCAGTACAGGGCCCTCAGGAACTGAAGCTTTCTTT. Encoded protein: CASSTGPSGTEAFF.

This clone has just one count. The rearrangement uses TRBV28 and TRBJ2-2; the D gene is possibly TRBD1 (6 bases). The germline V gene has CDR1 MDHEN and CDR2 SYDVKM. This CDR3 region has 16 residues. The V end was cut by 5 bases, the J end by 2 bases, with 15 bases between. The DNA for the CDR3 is TGTGCCAGCAGTCCCACCGGGACACTAAACACCGGGGAGCTGTTTTTT. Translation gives CASSPTGTLNTGELFF.

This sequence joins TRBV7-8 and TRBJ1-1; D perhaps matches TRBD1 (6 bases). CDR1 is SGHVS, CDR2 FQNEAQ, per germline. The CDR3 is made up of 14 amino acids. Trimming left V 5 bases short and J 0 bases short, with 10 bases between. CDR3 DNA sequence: TGTGCCAGCAGCCCCCAGGGGATGAACACTGAAGCTTTCTTT. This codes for CASSPQGMNTEAFF.

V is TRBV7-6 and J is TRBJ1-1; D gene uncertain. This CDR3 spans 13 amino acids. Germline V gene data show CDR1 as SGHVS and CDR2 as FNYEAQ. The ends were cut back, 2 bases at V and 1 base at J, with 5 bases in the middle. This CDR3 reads CASSLSKNTEAFF. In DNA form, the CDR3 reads TGTGCCAGCAGCTTAAGCAAGAACACTGAAGCTTTCTTT. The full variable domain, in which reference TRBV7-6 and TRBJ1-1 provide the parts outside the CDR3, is GAGVSQSPRYKVTKRGQDVALRCDPISGHVSLYWYRQALGQGPEFLTYFNYEAQQDKSGLPNDRFSAERPEGSISTLTIQRTEQRDSAMYRCASSLSKNTEAFFGQGTRLTVV.

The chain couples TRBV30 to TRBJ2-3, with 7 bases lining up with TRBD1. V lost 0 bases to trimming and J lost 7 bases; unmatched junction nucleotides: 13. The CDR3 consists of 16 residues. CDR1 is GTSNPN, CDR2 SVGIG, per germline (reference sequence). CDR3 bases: TGTGCCTGGAGTGTAAAGGGGGCGGGCGCCGGGAATACGCAGTATTTT. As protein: CAWSVKGAGAGNTQYF.

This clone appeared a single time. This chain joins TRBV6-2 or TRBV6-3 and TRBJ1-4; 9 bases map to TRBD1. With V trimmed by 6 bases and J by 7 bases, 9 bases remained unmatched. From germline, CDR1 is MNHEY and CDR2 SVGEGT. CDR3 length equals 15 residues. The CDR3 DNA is TGTGCCAGCAGCCACCAGGACAGGGGCCGTGAAAAACTGTTTTTT. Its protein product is CASSHQDRGREKLFF.